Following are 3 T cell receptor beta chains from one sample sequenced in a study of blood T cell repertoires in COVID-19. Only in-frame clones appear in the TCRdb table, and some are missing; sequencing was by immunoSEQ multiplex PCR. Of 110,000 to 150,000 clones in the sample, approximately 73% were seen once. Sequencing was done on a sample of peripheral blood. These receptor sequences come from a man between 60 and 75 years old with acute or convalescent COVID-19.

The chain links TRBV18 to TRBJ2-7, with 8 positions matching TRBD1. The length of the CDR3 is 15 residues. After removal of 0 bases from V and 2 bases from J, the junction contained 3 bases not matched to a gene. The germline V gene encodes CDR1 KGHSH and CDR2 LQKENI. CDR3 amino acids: CASSPPTQGAYEQYF. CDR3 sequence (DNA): TGTGCCAGCTCACCACCCACACAGGGGGCCTACGAGCAGTACTTC.

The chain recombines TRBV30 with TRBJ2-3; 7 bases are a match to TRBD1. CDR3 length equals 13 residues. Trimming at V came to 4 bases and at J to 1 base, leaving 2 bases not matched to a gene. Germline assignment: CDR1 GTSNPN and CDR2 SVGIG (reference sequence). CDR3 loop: CAWITGGTDTQYF. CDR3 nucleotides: TGTGCCTGGATAACAGGGGGCACAGATACGCAGTATTTT.

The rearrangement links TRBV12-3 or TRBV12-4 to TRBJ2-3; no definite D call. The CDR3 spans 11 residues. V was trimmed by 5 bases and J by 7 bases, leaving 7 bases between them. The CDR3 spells CASSPDYTQYF. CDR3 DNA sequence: TGTGCCAGCAGTCCCGACTATACGCAGTATTTT.